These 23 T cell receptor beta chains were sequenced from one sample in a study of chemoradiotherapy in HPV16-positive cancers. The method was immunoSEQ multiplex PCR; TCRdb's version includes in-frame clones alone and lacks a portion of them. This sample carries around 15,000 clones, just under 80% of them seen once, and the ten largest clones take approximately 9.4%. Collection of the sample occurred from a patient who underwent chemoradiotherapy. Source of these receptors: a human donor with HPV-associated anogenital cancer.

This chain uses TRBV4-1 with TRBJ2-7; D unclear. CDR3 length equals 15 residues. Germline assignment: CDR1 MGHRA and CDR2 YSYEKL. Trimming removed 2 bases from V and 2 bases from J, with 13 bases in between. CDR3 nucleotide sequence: TGCGCCAGCAGCCAAAGTTTTCCAGGTACCTACGAGCAGTACTTC. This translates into CASSQSFPGTYEQYF.

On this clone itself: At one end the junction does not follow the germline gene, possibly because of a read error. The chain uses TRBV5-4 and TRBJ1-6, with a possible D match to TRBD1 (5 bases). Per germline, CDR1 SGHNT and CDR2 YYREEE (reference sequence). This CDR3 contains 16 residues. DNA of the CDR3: TGTGCCAGCAGTTTGGGGGACCTCGGGTATAATTCACCCCTCCACTTT. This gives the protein CASSLGDLGYNSPLHF.

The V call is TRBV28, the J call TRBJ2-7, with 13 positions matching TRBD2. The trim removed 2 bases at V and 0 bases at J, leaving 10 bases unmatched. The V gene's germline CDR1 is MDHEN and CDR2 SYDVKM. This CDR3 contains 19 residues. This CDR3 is CASSLAGTGTSGVSYEQYF. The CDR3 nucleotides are TGTGCCAGCAGTTTAGCCGGGACCGGGACTAGCGGGGTCTCCTACGAGCAGTACTTC.

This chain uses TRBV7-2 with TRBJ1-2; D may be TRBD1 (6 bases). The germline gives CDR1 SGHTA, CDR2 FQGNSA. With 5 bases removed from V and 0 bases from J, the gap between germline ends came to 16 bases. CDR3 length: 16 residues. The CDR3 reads CASSPDRDIANYGYTF. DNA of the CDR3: TGTGCCAGCAGCCCGGACCGGGACATAGCTAACTATGGCTACACCTTC.

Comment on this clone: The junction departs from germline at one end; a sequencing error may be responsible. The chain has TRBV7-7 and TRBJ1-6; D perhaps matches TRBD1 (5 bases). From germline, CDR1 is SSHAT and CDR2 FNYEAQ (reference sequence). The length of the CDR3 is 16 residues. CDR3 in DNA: TGTGCTAGCAGCCAACTGGAGGGGTTGGGGAATTCACCCCTCCACTTT. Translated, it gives CASSQLEGLGNSPLHF. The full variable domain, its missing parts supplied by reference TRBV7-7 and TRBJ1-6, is GAGVSQSPRYKVTKRGQDVTLRCDPISSHATLYWYQQALGQGPEFLTYFNYEAQPDKSGLPSDRFSAERPEGSISTLTIQRTEQRDSAMYRCASSQLEGLGNSPLHFGNGTRLTVT.

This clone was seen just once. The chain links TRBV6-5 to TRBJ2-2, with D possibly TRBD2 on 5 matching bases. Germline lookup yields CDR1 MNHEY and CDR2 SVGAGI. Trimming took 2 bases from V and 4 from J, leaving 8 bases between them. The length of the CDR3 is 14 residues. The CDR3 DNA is TGTGCCAGCAGTTACCAGGCGGGCACCGGGGAGCTGTTTTTT. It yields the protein CASSYQAGTGELFF.

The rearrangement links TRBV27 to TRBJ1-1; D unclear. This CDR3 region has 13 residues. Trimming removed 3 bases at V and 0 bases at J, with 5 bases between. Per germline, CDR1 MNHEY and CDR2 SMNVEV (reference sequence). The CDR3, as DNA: TGTGCCAGCAGTTTCCTACTGAACACTGAAGCTTTCTTT. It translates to CASSFLLNTEAFF.

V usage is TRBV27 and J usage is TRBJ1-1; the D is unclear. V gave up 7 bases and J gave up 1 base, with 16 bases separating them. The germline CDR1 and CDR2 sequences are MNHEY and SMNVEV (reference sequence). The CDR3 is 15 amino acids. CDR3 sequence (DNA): TGTGCCAGCATATCCCGCACACTCCGGAACACTGAAGCTTTCTTT. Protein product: CASISRTLRNTEAFF.

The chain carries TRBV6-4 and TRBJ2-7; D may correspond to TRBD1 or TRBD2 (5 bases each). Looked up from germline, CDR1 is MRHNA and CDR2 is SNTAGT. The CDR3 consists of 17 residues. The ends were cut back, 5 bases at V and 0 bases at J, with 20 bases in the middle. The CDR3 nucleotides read TGTGCCAGCAGTCCTCCAAGGGGACGCCCGAGCTCCTACGAGCAGTACTTC. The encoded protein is CASSPPRGRPSSYEQYF.

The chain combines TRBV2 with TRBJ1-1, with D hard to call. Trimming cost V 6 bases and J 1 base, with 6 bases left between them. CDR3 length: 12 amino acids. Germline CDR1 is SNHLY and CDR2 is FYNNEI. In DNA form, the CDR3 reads TGTGCCAGCAGCGAGGGGAACACTGAAGCTTTCTTT. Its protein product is CASSEGNTEAFF.

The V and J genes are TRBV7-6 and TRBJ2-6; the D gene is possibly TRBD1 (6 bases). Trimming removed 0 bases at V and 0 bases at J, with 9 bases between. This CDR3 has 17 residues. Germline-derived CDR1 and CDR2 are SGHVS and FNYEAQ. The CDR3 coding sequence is TGTGCCAGCAGCTTAGCCCTACAGGGCTCTGGGGCCAACGTCCTGACTTTC. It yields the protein CASSLALQGSGANVLTF.

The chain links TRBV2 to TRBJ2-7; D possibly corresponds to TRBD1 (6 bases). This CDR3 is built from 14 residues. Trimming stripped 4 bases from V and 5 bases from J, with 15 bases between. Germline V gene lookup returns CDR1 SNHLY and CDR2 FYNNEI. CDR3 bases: TGTGCCAGCAGTGGACTTACAGGGTATAACGAGCAGTACTTC. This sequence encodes CASSGLTGYNEQYF.

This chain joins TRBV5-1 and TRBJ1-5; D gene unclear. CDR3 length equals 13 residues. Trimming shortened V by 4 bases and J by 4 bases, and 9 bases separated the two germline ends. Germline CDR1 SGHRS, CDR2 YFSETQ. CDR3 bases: TGCGCCAGCAGCCTTACGCAAAATCAGCCCCAGCATTTT. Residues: CASSLTQNQPQHF.

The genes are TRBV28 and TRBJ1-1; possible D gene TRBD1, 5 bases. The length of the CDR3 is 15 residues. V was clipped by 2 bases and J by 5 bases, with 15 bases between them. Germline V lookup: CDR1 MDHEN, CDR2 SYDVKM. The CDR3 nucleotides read TGTGCCAGCAGTTTAGGGCAGGGATTCAGGACTGAAGCTTTCTTT. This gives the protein CASSLGQGFRTEAFF.

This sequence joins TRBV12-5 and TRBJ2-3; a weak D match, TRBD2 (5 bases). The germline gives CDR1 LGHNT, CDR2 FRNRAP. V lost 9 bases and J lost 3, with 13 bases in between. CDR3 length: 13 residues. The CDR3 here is CASQIGGTDTQYF. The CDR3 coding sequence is TGTGCTAGCCAAATTGGAGGTACAGATACGCAGTATTTT.

CDR3 DNA: TGTGCCAGCAGCTTGCACGGGGGCCTAACCAGCTCCTACAATGAGCAGTTCTTC. This encodes CASSLHGGLTSSYNEQFF. The rearrangement uses TRBV11-1 and TRBJ2-1; D might be TRBD1 or TRBD2, each matching 6 bases. Looked up from germline, CDR1 is SGHAT and CDR2 is FQDESV (reference sequence). The CDR3 spans 18 residues. V gave up 3 bases and J gave up 0 bases, with 18 bases separating them.

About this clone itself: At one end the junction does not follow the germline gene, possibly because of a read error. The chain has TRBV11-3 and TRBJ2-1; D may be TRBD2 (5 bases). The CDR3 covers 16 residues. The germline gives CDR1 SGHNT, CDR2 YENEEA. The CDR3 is CASSLGRERSYNEQFF. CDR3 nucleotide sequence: TGTGCCAGCAGTTTAGGACGGGAACGCTCCTACAATGAGCAGTTCTTC.

CDR3 sequence: CASSLKGTGRYRTEAFF. The CDR3 DNA is TGTGCCAGCAGCTTAAAAGGGACAGGGCGATATCGGACTGAAGCTTTCTTT. V and J are TRBV11-2 and TRBJ1-1, with 9 positions matching TRBD1. Germline V gene lookup returns CDR1 SGHAT and CDR2 FQNNGV. Trimming removed 2 bases from V and 5 bases from J; junction bases left unmatched: 12. CDR3 size: 17 residues. Full variable domain (outside the CDR3, taken from reference TRBV11-2 and TRBJ1-1): EAGVAQSPRYKIIEKRQSVAFWCNPISGHATLYWYQQILGQGPKLLIQFQNNGVVDDSQLPKDRFSAERLKGVDSTLKIQPAKLEDSAVYLCASSLKGTGRYRTEAFFGQGTRLTVV.

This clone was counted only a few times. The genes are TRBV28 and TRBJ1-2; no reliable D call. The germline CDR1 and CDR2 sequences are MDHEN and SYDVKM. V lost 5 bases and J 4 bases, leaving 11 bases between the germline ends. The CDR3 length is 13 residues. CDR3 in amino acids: CASSTPAVYGYTF. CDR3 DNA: TGTGCCAGCAGTACCCCGGCAGTCTATGGCTACACCTTC.

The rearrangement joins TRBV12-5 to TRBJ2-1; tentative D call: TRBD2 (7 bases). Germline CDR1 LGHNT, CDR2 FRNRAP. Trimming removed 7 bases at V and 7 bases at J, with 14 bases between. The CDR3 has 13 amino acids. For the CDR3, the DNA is TGTGCTAGTGTCGGGGGGCTCGGGAATGAGCAGTTCTTC. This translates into CASVGGLGNEQFF.

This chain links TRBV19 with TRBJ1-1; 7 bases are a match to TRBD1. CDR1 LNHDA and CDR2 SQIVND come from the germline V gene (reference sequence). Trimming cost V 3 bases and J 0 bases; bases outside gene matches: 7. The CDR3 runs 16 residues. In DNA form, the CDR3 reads TGTGCCAGTAGTATTCAAGGACAGGTCATGAACACTGAAGCTTTCTTT. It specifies CASSIQGQVMNTEAFF. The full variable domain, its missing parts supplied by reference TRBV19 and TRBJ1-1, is DGGITQSPKYLFRKEGQNVTLSCEQNLNHDAMYWYRQDPGQGLRLIYYSQIVNDFQKGDIAEGYSVSREKKESFPLTVTSAQKNPTAFYLCASSIQGQVMNTEAFFGQGTRLTVV.

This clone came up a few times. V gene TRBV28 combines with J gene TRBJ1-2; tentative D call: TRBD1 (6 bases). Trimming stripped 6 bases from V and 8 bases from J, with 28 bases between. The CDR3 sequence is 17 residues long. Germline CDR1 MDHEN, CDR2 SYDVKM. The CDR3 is CASSTGSHQGALEGYTF. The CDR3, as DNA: TGTGCCAGCAGCACAGGGAGCCACCAGGGTGCCCTTGAGGGCTACACCTTC.

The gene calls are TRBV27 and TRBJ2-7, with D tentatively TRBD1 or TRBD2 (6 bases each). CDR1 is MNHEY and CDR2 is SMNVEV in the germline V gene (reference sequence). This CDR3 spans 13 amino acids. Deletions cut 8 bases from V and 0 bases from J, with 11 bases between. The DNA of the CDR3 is TGTGCCAGCTCATGGGGGGCCTCCTACGAGCAGTACTTC. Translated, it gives CASSWGASYEQYF.